These 5 T cell receptor beta chains share one sample of origin, sequenced in a study of human T cells and chemical hapten exposure. Indicated time point: patch test 3, about 24 weeks after DPC sensitization. Treatment reported: therapeutic diphenylcyclopropenone sensitization with weekly scalp DPC. TCRdb redid the calling of the RACE reads with MiXCR, one entry per CDR3 protein. The table has tens of thousands of distinct CDR3 sequences, approximately 13% seen once. Sequenced here: whole blood, sampled in connection with sensitization to the hapten diphenylcyclopropenone (DPC). These TCRs come from a man aged 25-40 years with alopecia areata. Some clones in this sample may be carry-over from other donors' samples.

Many counts were recorded for this clonotype. The J gene is TRBJ1-5, the V gene TRBV7-9, with 9 bases lining up with TRBD1. Losses at the gene ends were 5 bases for V and 2 bases for J; bases not matched to a gene: 4. This CDR3 has 15 residues. Germline values: CDR1 SEHNR, CDR2 FQNEAQ (reference sequence). CDR3 amino acids: CASSRDRDGNQPQHF. CDR3 DNA: TGTGCCAGCAGCCGGGACAGGGACGGCAATCAGCCCCAGCATTTT.

This chain uses TRBV9 with TRBJ1-2; the D is unclear. In germline, CDR1 is SGDLS, CDR2 YYNGEE. V lost 8 bases and J 4 bases, leaving 12 bases between the germline ends. CDR3 length: 12 residues. CDR3: CASHKRSYGYTF. The CDR3, as DNA: TGTGCCAGTCATAAAAGGAGCTATGGCTACACCTTC.

This clonotype was observed at least ten times. The genes are TRBV14 and TRBJ2-7; possibly TRBD1 for D (6 bases). The CDR3 is made up of 13 amino acids. Trimming shortened V by 3 bases and J by 3 bases, and 9 bases separated the two germline ends. CDR1 SGHDN and CDR2 FVKESK come from the germline V gene. The CDR3 region is CASSHQGGYEQYF. In DNA, the CDR3 is TGTGCCAGCAGCCACCAAGGGGGCTACGAGCAGTACTTC.

This sequence joins TRBV28 and TRBJ1-2; TRBD1 matches 9 bases. Germline CDR1 is MDHEN and CDR2 is SYDVKM. The CDR3 contains 17 residues. V was clipped by 4 bases and J by 7 bases; unmatched bases: 16. The CDR3, as DNA: TGTGCCAGCAGTTCTACCTCTGGAACAGGGGGCGCGGCTGGCTACACCTTC. Encoded protein: CASSSTSGTGGAAGYTF.

Many counts were recorded for this clonotype. The V gene is TRBV7-9, the J gene TRBJ2-7, with D possibly matching TRBD1 (6 bases). Trimming pared 5 bases from V and 1 base from J, leaving 15 bases between. Germline CDR1 and CDR2: SEHNR and FQNEAQ (reference sequence). The CDR3 has 15 amino acids. In DNA form, the CDR3 reads TGTGCCAGCAGCCCACAGGGCTCGGCGTCCTACGAGCAGTACTTC. As protein: CASSPQGSASYEQYF.